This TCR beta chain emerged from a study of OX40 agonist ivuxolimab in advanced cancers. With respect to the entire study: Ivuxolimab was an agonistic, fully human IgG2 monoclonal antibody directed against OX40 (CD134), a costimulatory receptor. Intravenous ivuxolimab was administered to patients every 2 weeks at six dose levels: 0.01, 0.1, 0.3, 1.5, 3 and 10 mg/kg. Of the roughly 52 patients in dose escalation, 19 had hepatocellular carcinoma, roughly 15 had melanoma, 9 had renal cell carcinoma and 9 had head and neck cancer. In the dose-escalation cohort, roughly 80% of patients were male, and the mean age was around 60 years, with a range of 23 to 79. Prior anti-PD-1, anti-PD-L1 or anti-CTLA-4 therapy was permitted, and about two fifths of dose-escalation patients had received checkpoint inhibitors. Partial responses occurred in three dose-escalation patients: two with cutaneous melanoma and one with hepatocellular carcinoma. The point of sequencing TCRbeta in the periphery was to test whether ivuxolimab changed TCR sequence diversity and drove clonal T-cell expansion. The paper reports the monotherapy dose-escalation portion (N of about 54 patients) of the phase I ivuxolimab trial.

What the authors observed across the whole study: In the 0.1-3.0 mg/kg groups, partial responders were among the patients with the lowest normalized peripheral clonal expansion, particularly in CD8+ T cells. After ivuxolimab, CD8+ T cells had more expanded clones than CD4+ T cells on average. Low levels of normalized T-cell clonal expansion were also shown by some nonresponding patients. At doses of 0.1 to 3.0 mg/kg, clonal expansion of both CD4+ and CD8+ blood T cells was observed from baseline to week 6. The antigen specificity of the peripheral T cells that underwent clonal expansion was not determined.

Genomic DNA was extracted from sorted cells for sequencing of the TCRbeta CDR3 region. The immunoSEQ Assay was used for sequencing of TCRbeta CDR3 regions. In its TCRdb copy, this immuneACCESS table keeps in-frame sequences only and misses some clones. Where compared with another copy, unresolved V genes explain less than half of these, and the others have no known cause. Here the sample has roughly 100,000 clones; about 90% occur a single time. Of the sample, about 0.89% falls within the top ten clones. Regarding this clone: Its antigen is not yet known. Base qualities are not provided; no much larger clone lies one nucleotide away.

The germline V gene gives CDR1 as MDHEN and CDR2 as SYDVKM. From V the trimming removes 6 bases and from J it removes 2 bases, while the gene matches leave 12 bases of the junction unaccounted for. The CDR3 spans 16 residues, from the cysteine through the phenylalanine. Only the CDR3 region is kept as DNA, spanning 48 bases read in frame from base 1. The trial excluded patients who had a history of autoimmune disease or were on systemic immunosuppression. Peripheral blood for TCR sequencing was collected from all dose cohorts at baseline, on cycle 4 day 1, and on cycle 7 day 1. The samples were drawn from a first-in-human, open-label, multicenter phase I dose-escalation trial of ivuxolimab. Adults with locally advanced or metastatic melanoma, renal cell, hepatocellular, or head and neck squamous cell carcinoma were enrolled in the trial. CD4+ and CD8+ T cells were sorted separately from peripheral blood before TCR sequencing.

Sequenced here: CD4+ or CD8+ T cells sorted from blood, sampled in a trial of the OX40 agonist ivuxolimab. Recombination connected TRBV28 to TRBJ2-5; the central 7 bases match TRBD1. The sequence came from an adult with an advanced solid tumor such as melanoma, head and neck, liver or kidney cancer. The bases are TGTGCCAGCAGCTCCGCCCAGGGGGATCCACAAGAGACCCAGTACTTC. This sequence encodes CASSSAQGDPQETQYF.